The T cell receptor (beta chain) described here comes from a study of blood T cell repertoires in COVID-19. Study details: Samples of COVID-19 (acute and convalescent) were obtained from the United States, Italy and Spain. The cDNA or gDNA used as material had been derived from T cells, B-cell-depleted T cells, or PBMCs.

Authors' methods: By means of reference gene primer amplification, nucleated cell counts were estimated. The protocol was immunoSEQ multiplex PCR, while the TCRdb copy is restricted to in-frame clones and leaves out a portion. The V and J calls and the clone size are those of that table, but D and trimming were determined from the DNA. The sample consists of about 76,000 clones, approximately 81% of them appearing once. Trimming took 7 bases from V and 4 from J, leaving 16 bases between them. CDR1 and CDR2 (germline): KGHSH, LQKENI. This CDR3 comprises 14 residues. V is TRBV18 and J is TRBJ1-2; D is ambiguous. The sample taken for sequencing was peripheral blood. The TCR comes from a woman aged 55-69 years with acute or convalescent COVID-19. CDR3 in DNA: TGTGCCAGCTTACTGGACTCGGGGAGCTATGGCTACACCTTC. Protein: CASLLDSGSYGYTF. Full variable domain (rest looked up from reference TRBV18 and TRBJ1-2): NAGVMQNPRHLVRRRGQEARLRCSPMKGHSHVYWYRQLPEEGLKFMVYLQKENIIDESGMPKERFSAEFPKEGPSILRIQQVVRGDSAAYFCASLLDSGSYGYTFGSGTRLTVV.